This TCR beta chain was obtained from a study of blood T cell repertoires in COVID-19. Study as a whole: Sample material is recorded as cDNA or gDNA derived from T cells, B-cell-depleted T cells, or PBMCs.

This CDR3 has 16 amino acids. Per the germline V gene, CDR1 is MGHRA and CDR2 is YSYEKL. The trim removed 3 bases at V and 4 bases at J, leaving 9 bases unmatched. In its sample, this clone was seen once. Original analysis: Reference gene primer amplification gave nucleated cell count estimates. This table comes from immunoSEQ multiplex PCR, and its TCRdb copy is limited to in-frame clones, with some not included. V, J and clone size derive from that table, while D and trimming were established from the DNA sequence. The sample yields around 170,000 clones, about 84% seen once. Sequencing was done on a sample of PBMCs or T cells enriched from blood (not recorded which). This sequence joins TRBV4-1 and TRBJ2-4; 7 positions match TRBD1. This clonotype was obtained from a man aged 50 to 60 who had recovered from COVID-19. CDR3 coding DNA: TGCGCCAGCAGCCACCCAACGCGACAGGGTAAAAACATTCAGTACTTC. Amino acid sequence: CASSHPTRQGKNIQYF.